This TCR beta chain came from a study of T cells in women clearing cervical HPV infection. Comments on this clone: The missing CDR3 end, 3 residues past where the read stops, is filled in from the germline J gene.

TCRdb's copy holds only in-frame clones and misses some; the assay was immunoSEQ multiplex PCR. The sample's table shows about 24,000 clones. Germline lookup yields CDR1 LNHDA and CDR2 SQIVND (reference sequence). The CDR3 totals 14 residues. V was pared by 3 bases and J by 5 bases, with 13 bases between. The source is a woman aged 18-70 years with a cervical HPV16 infection that either progressed to CIN3+ or cleared (not recorded which). Sequenced: blood buffy coat. This rearrangement joins TRBV19 to TRBJ1-1; TRBD1 might be the D (6 bases). The CDR3 protein is CASSIAGGETEAFF. The sequenced part of the CDR3 DNA is TGTGCCAGTAGTATTGCGGGGGGCGAAACTGAA.